This is a list of T cell receptor beta chains from one sample in a study of cytomegalovirus exposure and HLA in healthy donors. The protocol was immunoSEQ multiplex PCR, while the TCRdb copy is restricted to in-frame clones and leaves out a portion. The table records some 150,000 clones, around 84% of them present only once. Sequenced material: PBMCs. These TCRs come from a woman aged 18-29 years in good health and CMV-seronegative. CDR3s include the opening cysteine and the closing phenylalanine or tryptophan.

TRBV6-1	TRBJ1-2	CASSPYSRAYGYTF
TRBV28	TRBJ2-1	CASARGIYNEQFF
TRBV27	TRBJ1-1	CASSTQGSEAFF
TRBV6-5	TRBJ2-1	CASSSGLFSGGEQFF
TRBV6-6	TRBJ2-1	CASRHRDNDEQFF
TRBV4-1	TRBJ2-7	CASSQAFDPRSEQYF
TRBV5-4	TRBJ2-1	CASSWLAGGLIHNEQFF
TRBV28	TRBJ1-4	CASSPPGTGTEKLFF
TRBV4-3	TRBJ1-1	CASSQGGVYTEAFF
TRBV30	TRBJ1-2	CAGSRVENYGYTF
TRBV6-5	TRBJ1-5	CASSYIRNQPQHF
TRBV19	TRBJ1-5	CASSIVRGDQPQHF
TRBV7-2	TRBJ2-1	CASQDRSRYNEQFF
TRBV7-9	TRBJ2-3	CASSFTGGTDTQYF
TRBV5-5	TRBJ2-7	CASRGLAGARSYEQYF
TRBV29-1	.	CSATPGTGHGELTYEQYF
TRBV2	TRBJ2-3	CASSELAGDTQYF
TRBV4-2	TRBJ2-6	CASSQTSGGANVLTF
TRBV5-1	TRBJ1-5	CASSLPVREGPNQPQHF
TRBV6-5	TRBJ2-1	CASSQSGSAYNEQFF
TRBV7-2	TRBJ2-2	CASSLAGSRNTGELFF
TRBV18	TRBJ2-7	CASSRHGSYEQYF
TRBV29-1	TRBJ1-2	CSVGASTGYTF